A selection of T cell receptor beta chains follows, all from one sample in a study of radiotherapy plus CTLA-4 blockade in lung cancer. Method: immunoSEQ multiplex PCR; TCRdb's copy keeps in-frame clones and lacks some. The sample records roughly 68,000 clones, around 73% being singletons. The input for sequencing was peripheral blood, taken from a patient treated with radiotherapy plus ipilimumab. The origin of the receptors is a human donor with non-small cell lung cancer who had a complete response to radiotherapy plus ipilimumab. Both conserved end residues are part of each CDR3. A D gene is named only where the DNA matches it firmly. Rows give clone size only sometimes, using once, few, many, or a class for an expanded clone.

>.|TRBJ1-5|TRBV19|.
CASSRDPRGPQHF
TGTGCCAGTAGTCGAGATCCGAGGGGGCCCCAGCATTTT
>.|TRBJ2-2|TRBV9|.
CASSVMGGGLNTGELFF
TGTGCCAGCAGCGTGATGGGAGGAGGCCTGAACACCGGGGAGCTGTTTTTT
>.|TRBJ1-6|TRBV14|.
CASSQSRYSPLHF
TGTGCCAGCAGCCAAAGCAGATATTCACCCCTCCACTTT
>.|TRBJ1-1|TRBV6-5|.
CASSYSNKAQGEAFF
TGTGCCAGCAGTTACTCGAATAAGGCACAGGGAGAAGCTTTCTTT
>TRBD1|TRBJ1-2|TRBV6-5|.
CASSYSRQGASGYTF
TGTGCCAGCAGTTACTCGAGACAGGGGGCAAGTGGCTACACCTTC
>.|TRBJ2-7|TRBV13|many
CASSLEGRSYEQYF
TGTGCCAGCAGCTTAGAAGGCCGATCCTACGAGCAGTACTTC
>TRBD2|TRBJ2-5|TRBV30|once
CAWDSGGATQYF
TGTGCCTGGGATAGCGGGGGGGCGACCCAGTACTTC
>.|TRBJ2-3|TRBV7-2|.
CASSPRLPSTDTQYF
TGTGCCAGCAGCCCTCGACTACCGAGCACAGATACGCAGTATTTT
>.|TRBJ1-2|TRBV5-5|.
CASSAEGVPLYGYTF
TGTGCCAGCAGCGCAGAGGGGGTACCTCTCTATGGCTACACCTTC
>.|TRBJ1-3|TRBV4-3|.
CASSQEVIHSGNTIYF
TGCGCCAGCAGCCAAGAGGTGATCCACTCTGGAAACACCATATATTTT
>.|TRBJ2-7|TRBV11-2|.
CASSLAYGPYEQYF
TGTGCCAGCAGCTTAGCCTACGGCCCCTACGAGCAGTACTTC
>.|TRBJ1-1|TRBV6-1|.
CASSESPRVIDTEAFF
TGTGCCAGCAGTGAATCCCCCAGGGTGATTGACACTGAAGCTTTCTTT
>TRBD1|TRBJ1-2|TRBV4-3|.
CASSQDDRVYTF
TGCGCCAGCAGCCAAGATGACAGGGTCTACACCTTC
>.|TRBJ1-1|TRBV7-6|.
CASSLAGDGSANTEAFF
TGTGCCAGCAGCTTAGCGGGGGACGGTAGCGCGAACACTGAAGCTTTCTTT
>.|TRBJ1-2|TRBV28|.
CASSLGAGVGYTF
TGTGCCAGCAGTTTAGGCGCCGGGGTTGGCTACACCTTC
>.|TRBJ1-2|TRBV30|.
CAWSAGYGYTF
TGTGCCTGGAGTGCAGGCTATGGCTACACCTTC
>.|TRBJ2-7|TRBV5-4|.
CASSPPGASSYEQYF
TGTGCCAGCAGCCCCCCTGGCGCGAGCTCCTACGAGCAGTACTTC
>.|TRBJ1-1|TRBV6-6|.
CASSSRGTEAFF
TGTGCCAGCAGTTCGAGGGGCACTGAAGCTTTCTTT
>.|TRBJ2-1|TRBV10-3|.
CAISESGVADLQSEFF
TGTGCCATCAGTGAGTCGGGGGTAGCGGACTTACAATCGGAGTTCTTC
>.|TRBJ1-1|TRBV28|few
CAGRGSEGPHTEAFF
TGTGCCGGCAGGGGAAGTGAGGGTCCGCACACTGAAGCTTTCTTT
>TRBD1|TRBJ1-2|TRBV9|.
CASSVAQGAGYGYTF
TGTGCCAGCAGCGTAGCTCAGGGGGCCGGCTATGGCTACACCTTC
>TRBD1|TRBJ1-4|TRBV18|.
CASSPNTGGRIFEKLFF
TGTGCCAGCTCACCAAACACAGGGGGCAGGATATTTGAAAAACTGTTTTTT
>.|TRBJ2-3|TRBV5-4|.
CASSLPGSSSDTQYF
TGTGCCAGCAGCCTCCCAGGGTCCTCTTCTGATACGCAGTATTTT
>.|TRBJ2-5|TRBV6-5|.
CASSWDMTQETQYF
TGTGCCAGCAGCTGGGACATGACCCAAGAGACCCAGTACTTC
>.|TRBJ1-5|TRBV2|.
CATGGMGNQPQHF
TGTGCCACCGGAGGCATGGGCAATCAGCCCCAGCATTTT
>.|TRBJ1-5|TRBV6-5|.
CASSYSKNQPQHF
TGTGCCAGCAGTTACTCGAAGAATCAGCCCCAGCATTTT
>.|TRBJ1-4|TRBV18|.
CASSPLSGELVLFF
TGTGCCAGCTCACCACTCTCGGGAGAACTGGTACTGTTTTTT
>TRBD1|TRBJ1-5|TRBV30|.
CAWSMDRVQPQHF
TGTGCCTGGAGTATGGACAGGGTTCAGCCCCAGCATTTT
>.|TRBJ2-5|TRBV2|.
CASSDTETQYF
TGTGCCAGCAGTGACACAGAGACCCAGTACTTC
>TRBD1|TRBJ2-2|TRBV19|.
CASHYTTGGPGELFF
TGTGCCAGCCATTACACGACAGGGGGCCCCGGGGAGCTGTTTTTT
>.|TRBJ1-3|TRBV19|medium-sized
CASSTDPGGNTIYF
TGTGCCAGTAGTACCGACCCTGGGGGGAACACCATATATTTT
>TRBD2|TRBJ2-1|TRBV7-9|.
CASSPKWREGDEQFF
TGTGCCAGCAGCCCCAAGTGGAGGGAGGGCGATGAGCAGTTCTTC
>.|TRBJ2-3|TRBV6-5|.
CASSYVQGGADTQYF
TGTGCCAGCAGTTACGTACAGGGCGGGGCAGATACGCAGTATTTT
>.|TRBJ2-7|TRBV19|.
CASSTGGDYEQYF
TGTGCCAGTAGTACTGGGGGAGATTACGAGCAGTACTTC
>TRBD2|TRBJ2-1|TRBV25-1|.
CASSDPSGGGLEQFF
TGTGCCAGCAGTGACCCCAGCGGGGGGGGGTTAGAGCAGTTCTTC
>.|TRBJ1-2|TRBV5-5|.
CASRTDSRYGYTF
TGTGCCAGCAGAACGGACAGTCGCTATGGCTACACCTTC
>.|TRBJ2-5|TRBV14|.
CASSPRGETQYF
TGTGCCAGCAGCCCCCGGGGAGAGACCCAGTACTTC
>.|TRBJ1-2|TRBV7-8|.
CASSLVGGGAGYTF
TGTGCCAGCAGCTTAGTTGGCGGTGGGGCTGGCTACACCTTC
>.|TRBJ2-3|TRBV7-8|.
CASSLSPQGTQYF
TGTGCCAGCAGCTTATCACCCCAGGGAACGCAGTATTTT
>.|TRBJ2-5|TRBV30|once
CAWSVIREIQYF
TGTGCCTGGAGTGTAATTCGAGAGATCCAGTACTTC
>TRBD2|TRBJ2-3|TRBV29-1|.
CSVDGGGNTDTQYF
TGCAGCGTTGATGGCGGGGGGAACACAGATACGCAGTATTTT
>TRBD2|TRBJ2-3|TRBV2|few
CASSELAGGWDTQYF
TGTGCCAGCAGTGAATTAGCGGGAGGGTGGGATACGCAGTATTTT
>TRBD2|TRBJ2-1|TRBV19|.
CASIPKVVAGYNEQFF
TGTGCCAGTATCCCGAAGGTGGTAGCGGGGTACAATGAGCAGTTCTTC
>TRBD1|TRBJ2-7|TRBV30|.
CATGQGAAEQYF
TGTGCCACGGGACAGGGGGCAGCCGAGCAGTACTTC
>.|TRBJ2-3|TRBV7-2|.
CASSLGKLRTDTQYF
TGTGCCAGCAGCTTAGGGAAGTTACGCACAGATACGCAGTATTTT
>.|TRBJ1-3|TRBV10-3|.
CAISIQGPYNTIYF
TGTGCCATCAGTATTCAGGGGCCCTATAACACCATATATTTT
>.|TRBJ2-5|TRBV29-1|.
CSVDRGRETQYF
TGCAGCGTTGACAGGGGAAGAGAGACCCAGTACTTC
>.|TRBJ2-5|TRBV19|.
CASSIKSWGRQETQYF
TGTGCCAGTAGTATAAAGTCGTGGGGCAGACAAGAGACCCAGTACTTC